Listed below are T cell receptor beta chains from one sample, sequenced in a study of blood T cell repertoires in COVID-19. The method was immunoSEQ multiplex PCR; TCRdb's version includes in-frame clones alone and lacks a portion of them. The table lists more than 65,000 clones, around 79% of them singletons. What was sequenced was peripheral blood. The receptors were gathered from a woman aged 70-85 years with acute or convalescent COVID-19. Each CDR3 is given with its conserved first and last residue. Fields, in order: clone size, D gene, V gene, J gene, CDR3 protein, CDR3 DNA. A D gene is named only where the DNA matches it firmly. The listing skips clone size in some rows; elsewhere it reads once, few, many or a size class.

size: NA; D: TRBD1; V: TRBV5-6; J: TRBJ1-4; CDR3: CASSQAGGDEKLFF; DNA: TGTGCCAGCAGCCAGGCAGGGGGCGATGAAAAACTGTTTTTT
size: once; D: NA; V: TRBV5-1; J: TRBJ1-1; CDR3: CASSPGETNTEAFF; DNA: TGCGCCAGCAGCCCAGGGGAAACCAACACTGAAGCTTTCTTT
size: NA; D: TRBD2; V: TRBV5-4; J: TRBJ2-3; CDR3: CASSRGGSGITDTQYF; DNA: TGTGCCAGCAGCCGGGGGGGTAGCGGGATCACAGATACGCAGTATTTT
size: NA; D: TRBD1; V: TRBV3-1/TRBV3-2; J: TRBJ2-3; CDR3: CASSQVRGLEDTQYF; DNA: TGTGCCAGCAGCCAGGTCAGGGGGCTTGAAGATACGCAGTATTTT
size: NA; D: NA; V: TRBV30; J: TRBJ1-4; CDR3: CAWSHGGGPNEKLFF; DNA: TGTGCCTGGAGCCACGGGGGAGGGCCTAATGAAAAACTGTTTTTT
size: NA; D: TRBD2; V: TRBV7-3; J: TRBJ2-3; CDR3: CASSLIAGVSTDTQYF; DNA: TGTGCCAGCAGCTTAATTGCGGGAGTCAGCACAGATACGCAGTATTTT
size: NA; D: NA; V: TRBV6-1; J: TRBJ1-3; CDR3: CASSDLNSGNTIYF; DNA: TGTGCCAGCAGTGATCTAAATTCTGGAAACACCATATATTTT
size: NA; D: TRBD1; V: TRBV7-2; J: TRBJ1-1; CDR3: CASSADRGGTEAFF; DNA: TGTGCCAGCAGCGCGGACAGGGGCGGCACTGAAGCTTTCTTT
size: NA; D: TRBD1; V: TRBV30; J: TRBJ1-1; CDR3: CAWRKTQGAYTEAFF; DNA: TGTGCCTGGAGGAAAACCCAGGGGGCCTACACTGAAGCTTTCTTT
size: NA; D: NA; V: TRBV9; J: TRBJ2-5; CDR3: CASSLRGGTETQYF; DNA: TGTGCCAGCAGCCTGAGGGGGGGGACTGAGACCCAGTACTTC
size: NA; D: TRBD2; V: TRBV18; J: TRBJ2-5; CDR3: CASAPRGQSVRTSGSGETQYF; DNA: TGTGCCAGCGCCCCGAGGGGACAGAGTGTAAGGACTAGCGGGAGCGGAGAGACCCAGTACTTC
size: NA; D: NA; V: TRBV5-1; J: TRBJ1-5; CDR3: CASSLGSGGSNQPQHF; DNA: TGCGCCAGCAGCTTGGGGTCGGGCGGGAGCAATCAGCCCCAGCATTTT
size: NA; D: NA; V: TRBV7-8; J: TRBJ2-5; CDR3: CASSTDLTRAQETQYF; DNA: TGTGCCAGCAGCACAGACTTGACGAGGGCACAAGAGACCCAGTACTTC
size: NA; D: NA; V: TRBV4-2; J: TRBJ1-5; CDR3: CASSQTGGASNQPQHF; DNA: TGTGCCAGCAGCCAAACTGGGGGGGCTAGCAATCAGCCCCAGCATTTT
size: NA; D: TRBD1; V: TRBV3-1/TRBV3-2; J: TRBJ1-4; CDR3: CASSQDPPDRGDEKLFF; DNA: TGTGCCAGCAGCCAAGATCCCCCAGACAGGGGCGATGAAAAACTGTTTTTT
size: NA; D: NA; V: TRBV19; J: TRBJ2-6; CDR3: CASNTGTLASGANVLTF; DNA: TGTGCCAGCAACACCGGGACATTAGCCTCTGGGGCCAACGTCCTGACTTTC
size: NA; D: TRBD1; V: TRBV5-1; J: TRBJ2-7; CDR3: CASSLPTGTGGEQYF; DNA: TGCGCCAGCAGCTTACCTACCGGGACAGGGGGCGAGCAGTACTTC
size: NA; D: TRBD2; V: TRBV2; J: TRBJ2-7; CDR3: CASSRLAGVYEQYF; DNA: TGTGCCAGCAGTCGACTAGCGGGGGTCTACGAGCAGTACTTC
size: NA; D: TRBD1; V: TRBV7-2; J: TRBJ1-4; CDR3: CASSLGQGDNEKLFF; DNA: TGTGCCAGCAGCTTAGGACAGGGGGATAATGAAAAACTGTTTTTT
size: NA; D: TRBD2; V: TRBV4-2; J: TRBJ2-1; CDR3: CASSQEVAGAAYNEQFF; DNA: TGTGCCAGCAGCCAAGAAGTAGCGGGGGCGGCCTACAATGAGCAGTTCTTC
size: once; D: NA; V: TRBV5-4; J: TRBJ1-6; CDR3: CASSLITTGYRSYNSPLHF; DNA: TGTGCCAGCAGCCTTATCACTACAGGGTACCGCTCCTATAATTCACCCCTCCACTTT
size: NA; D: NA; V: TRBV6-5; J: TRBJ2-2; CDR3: CASRLGGVGELFF; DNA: TGTGCCAGCAGATTAGGGGGGGTCGGGGAGCTGTTTTTT
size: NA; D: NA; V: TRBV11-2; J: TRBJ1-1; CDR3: CASSSGGATEAFF; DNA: TGTGCCAGCAGCTCTGGGGGGGCGACTGAAGCTTTCTTT
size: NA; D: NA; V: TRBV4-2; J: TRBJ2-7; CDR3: CASSQVQGSEQYF; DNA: TGTGCCAGCAGCCAGGTTCAGGGGAGTGAGCAGTACTTC
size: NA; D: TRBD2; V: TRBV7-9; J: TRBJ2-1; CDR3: CASSSPGLAGGRNEQFF; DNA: TGTGCCAGCAGCTCACCGGGACTAGCGGGGGGAAGAAATGAGCAGTTCTTC
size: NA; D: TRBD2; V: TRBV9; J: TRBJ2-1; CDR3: CASSGRISGGHNEQFF; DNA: TGTGCCAGCAGCGGACGAATTAGCGGGGGGCACAATGAGCAGTTCTTC
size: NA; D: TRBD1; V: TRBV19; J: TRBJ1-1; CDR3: CASSIPGTGSAFF; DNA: TGTGCCAGTAGTATACCTGGGACAGGCTCAGCTTTCTTT
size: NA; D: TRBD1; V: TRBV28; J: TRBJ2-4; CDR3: CASSSMTGKTKNIQYF; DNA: TGTGCCAGCAGTTCCATGACAGGGAAAACCAAAAACATTCAGTACTTC
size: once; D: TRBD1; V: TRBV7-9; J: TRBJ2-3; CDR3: CASSLGQGVDTQYF; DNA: TGTGCCAGCAGCTTAGGTCAGGGGGTAGATACGCAGTATTTT
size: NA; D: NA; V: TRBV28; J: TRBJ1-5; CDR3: CASSLLGPGQQPQHF; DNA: TGTGCCAGCAGTTTATTAGGGCCAGGGCAACAGCCCCAGCATTTT
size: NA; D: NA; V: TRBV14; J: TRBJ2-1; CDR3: CASSQGYETGGNEQFF; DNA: TGTGCCAGCAGCCAAGGTTACGAGACAGGCGGCAATGAGCAGTTCTTC
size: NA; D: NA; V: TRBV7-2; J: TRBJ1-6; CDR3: CASSPTGTSSSPLHF; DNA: TGTGCCAGCAGTCCAACCGGGACAAGCAGTTCACCCCTCCACTTT
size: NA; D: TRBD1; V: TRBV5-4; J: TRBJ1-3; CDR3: CASSYNRGRGNTIYF; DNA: TGTGCCAGCAGCTACAACAGGGGGCGAGGAAACACCATATATTTT
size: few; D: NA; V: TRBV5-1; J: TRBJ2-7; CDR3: CASSVTSGYEQYF; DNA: TGCGCCAGCAGCGTGACTAGTGGGTACGAGCAGTACTTC
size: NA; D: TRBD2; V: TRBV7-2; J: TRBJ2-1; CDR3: CASSTRGLAGGGEQFF; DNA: TGTGCCAGCAGCACGCGTGGTCTAGCGGGAGGAGGTGAGCAGTTCTTC
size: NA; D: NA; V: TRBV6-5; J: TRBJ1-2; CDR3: CASSYEFLQSNGYTF; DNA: TGTGCCAGCAGTTACGAGTTCCTTCAAAGTAATGGCTACACCTTC
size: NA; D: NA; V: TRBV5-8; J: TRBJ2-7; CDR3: CASTAGVGEQYF; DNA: TGTGCCAGCACGGCAGGGGTTGGCGAGCAGTACTTC
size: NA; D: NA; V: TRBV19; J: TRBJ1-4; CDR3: CASKIQFMNEKLFF; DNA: TGTGCCAGTAAGATACAGTTCATGAATGAAAAACTGTTTTTT
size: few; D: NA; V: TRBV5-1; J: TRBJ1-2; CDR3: CASSEEGERLWGYTF; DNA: TGCGCCAGCAGCGAGGAAGGGGAAAGGTTGTGGGGCTACACCTTC
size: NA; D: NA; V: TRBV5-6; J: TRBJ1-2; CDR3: CASSRGYINYGYTF; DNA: TGTGCCAGCAGCCGGGGGTACATCAACTATGGCTACACCTTC
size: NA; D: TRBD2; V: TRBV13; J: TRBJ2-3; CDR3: CASSKNGRADADTQYF; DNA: TGTGCCAGCAGCAAGAACGGGAGGGCCGACGCAGATACGCAGTATTTT
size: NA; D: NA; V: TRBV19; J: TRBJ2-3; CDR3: CASSPRGAFSTDTQYF; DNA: TGTGCCAGTAGTCCACGGGGGGCCTTTAGCACAGATACGCAGTATTTT
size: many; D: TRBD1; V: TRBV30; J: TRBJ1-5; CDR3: CAWSLGDRTYSNQPQHF; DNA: TGTGCCTGGAGCCTTGGGGACAGAACTTATAGCAATCAGCCCCAGCATTTT
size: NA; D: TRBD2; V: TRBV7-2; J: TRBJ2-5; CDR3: CASSLKAGGPETQYF; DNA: TGTGCCAGCAGCTTAAAAGCGGGGGGCCCGGAGACCCAGTACTTC
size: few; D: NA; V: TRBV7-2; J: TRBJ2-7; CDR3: CASSSTYGDSYEQYF; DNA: TGTGCCAGCAGCTCTACGTACGGGGACTCCTACGAGCAGTACTTC
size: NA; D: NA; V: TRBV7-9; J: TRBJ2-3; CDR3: CASSTDRTTDTQYF; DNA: TGTGCCAGCAGCACCGACAGAACCACAGATACGCAGTATTTT
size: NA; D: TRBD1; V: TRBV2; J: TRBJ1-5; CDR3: CASSAGQFNQPQHF; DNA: TGTGCCAGCAGTGCGGGACAGTTCAATCAGCCCCAGCATTTT
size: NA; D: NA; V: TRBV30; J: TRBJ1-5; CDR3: CAWSETGLGQPQHF; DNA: TGTGCCTGGAGTGAAACAGGGTTAGGTCAGCCCCAGCATTTT
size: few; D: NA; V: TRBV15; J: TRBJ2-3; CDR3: CATSREPLAWALDTQYF; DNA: TGTGCCACCAGCAGAGAGCCCTTGGCTTGGGCGTTAGATACGCAGTATTTT
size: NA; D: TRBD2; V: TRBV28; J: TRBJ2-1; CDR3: CASSSPGLADNEQFF; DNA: TGTGCCAGCAGCTCCCCGGGACTAGCGGACAATGAGCAGTTCTTC
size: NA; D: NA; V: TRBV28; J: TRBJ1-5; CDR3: CATSDRGNQPQHF; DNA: TGTGCCACTTCCGATCGAGGCAATCAGCCCCAGCATTTT
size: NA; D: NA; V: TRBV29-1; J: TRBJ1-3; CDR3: CSGLRGSGNTIYF; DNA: TGCAGCGGCCTCAGGGGCTCTGGAAACACCATATATTTT
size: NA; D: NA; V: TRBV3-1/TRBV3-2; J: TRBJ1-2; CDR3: CASSQDRGGYGYTF; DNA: TGTGCCAGCAGCCAAGATCGGGGTGGGTATGGCTACACCTTC
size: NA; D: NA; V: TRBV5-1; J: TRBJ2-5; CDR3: CASSVFQETQYF; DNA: TGCGCCAGCAGCGTCTTCCAAGAGACCCAGTACTTC
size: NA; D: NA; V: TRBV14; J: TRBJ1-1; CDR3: CASSRNLNTEAFF; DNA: TGTGCCAGCAGTCGTAACTTGAACACTGAAGCTTTCTTT